This T cell receptor beta chain was identified in a study of shared clonotypes between healthy human individuals. In this sample, this clone turned up a few times. Its antigen is not known. One end of the junction fails to match germline, which may point to a read error. Donors comprised only Caucasian adults living in Nashville, Tennessee. A CD45RA+ naive subset and a CD45RA-negative memory subset were split from CD4+ cells. CDR1 and CDR2 from the germline V gene are KGHSH and LQKENI. CDR3 length: 13 residues. Study observations and caveats: Incompleteness in sorted-subset sequencing, despite large depth, was shown by rarefaction.

The assay was immunoSEQ multiplex PCR, and TCRdb's table has in-frame clones only and misses some. This table holds roughly 2.2 million clones, 90% to 95% found once. Specimen: naive CD4+ T cells from PBMCs. Subset reported: CD45RA+ positively selected. The sequence was obtained from a man younger than 35 in good health. Some clones in this sample may be carry-over from other donors' samples. The chain has TRBV18 and TRBJ1-5; unclear D gene. CDR3 sequence reads: CASSPNTGSPPHF. The CDR3 DNA follows: TGTGCCAGCTCACCAAACACCGGATCTCCCCCGCATTTT.